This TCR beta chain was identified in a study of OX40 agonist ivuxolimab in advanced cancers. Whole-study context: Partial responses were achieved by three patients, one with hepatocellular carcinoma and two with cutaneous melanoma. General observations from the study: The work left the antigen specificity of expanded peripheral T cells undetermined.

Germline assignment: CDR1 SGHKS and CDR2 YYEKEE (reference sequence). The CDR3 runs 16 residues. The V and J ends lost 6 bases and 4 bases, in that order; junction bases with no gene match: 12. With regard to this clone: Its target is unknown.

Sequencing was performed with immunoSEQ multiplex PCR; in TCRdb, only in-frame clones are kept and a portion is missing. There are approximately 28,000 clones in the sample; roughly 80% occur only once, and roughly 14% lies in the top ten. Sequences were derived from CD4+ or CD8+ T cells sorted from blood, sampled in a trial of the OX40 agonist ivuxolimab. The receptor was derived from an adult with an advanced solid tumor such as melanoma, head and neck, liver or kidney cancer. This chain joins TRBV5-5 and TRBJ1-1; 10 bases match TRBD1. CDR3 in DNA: TGTGCCAGCACCGGGGACCGACAGGGGGCGAGCACTGAAGCTTTCTTT. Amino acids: CASTGDRQGASTEAFF.